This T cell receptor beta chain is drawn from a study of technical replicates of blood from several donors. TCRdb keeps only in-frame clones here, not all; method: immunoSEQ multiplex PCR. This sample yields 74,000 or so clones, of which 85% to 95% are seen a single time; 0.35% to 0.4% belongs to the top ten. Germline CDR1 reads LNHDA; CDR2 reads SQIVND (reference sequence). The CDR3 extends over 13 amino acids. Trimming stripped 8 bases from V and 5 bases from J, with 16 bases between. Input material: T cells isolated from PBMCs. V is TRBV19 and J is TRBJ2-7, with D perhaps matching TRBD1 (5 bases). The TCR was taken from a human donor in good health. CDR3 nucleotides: TGTGCCAGTTGCAGGGTCCTAGGGGACGAGCAGTACTTC. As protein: CASCRVLGDEQYF.